Below, 28 T cell receptor beta chains from the same sample are listed, as sequenced in a study of T cells in Graves' hyperthyroidism and ophthalmopathy. TCR beta CDR3 sequences were amplified from RNA transcripts. HTBI primers were the set used in a first-round RT-PCR of the TCR CDR3. TCRdb fed the multiplex PCR reads into MiXCR, producing one record per CDR3 protein. Of 550,000 to 850,000 distinct CDR3 sequences listed, roughly 20% were seen once; the top ten hold 16%. Material for sequencing was blood. Receptors were obtained from a woman aged 45-60 years with Graves' hyperthyroidism that later progressed to Graves' ophthalmopathy.

This clonotype turned up a few times. V and J are TRBV4-1 and TRBJ1-4; no clear D gene. The CDR3 loop spans 19 amino acids. The germline V gene encodes CDR1 MGHRA and CDR2 YSYEKL. Trimming took off 7 bases at V and 0 bases at J, with 24 bases between the two ends. The chain's CDR3 is CASTATGSVGLATNEKLFF. The CDR3 nucleotides read TGCGCCAGCACCGCTACGGGGAGTGTCGGATTAGCAACTAATGAAAAACTGTTTTTT.

The CDR3 nucleotides read TGCGCCAGCAGCTTGGCCAGGCAGGGAGACGGCTACACCTTC. This codes for CASSLARQGDGYTF. V is TRBV5-1 and J is TRBJ1-2; D possibly corresponds to TRBD1 (5 bases). Germline V gives CDR1 SGHRS, CDR2 YFSETQ. CDR3 length: 14 residues. With 0 bases removed from V and 8 bases from J, the gap between germline ends came to 14 bases. The full variable domain, in which reference TRBV5-1 and TRBJ1-2 provide the parts outside the CDR3, is KAGVTQTPRYLIKTRGQQVTLSCSPISGHRSVSWYQQTPGQGLQFLFEYFSETQRNKGNFPGRFSGRQFSNSRSEMNVSTLELGDSALYLCASSLARQGDGYTFGSGTRLTVV.

This clonotype came up many times. The chain combines TRBV7-9 with TRBJ1-1; D not certain. This CDR3 spans 13 amino acids. Germline V gene sequence: CDR1 SEHNR, CDR2 FQNEAQ (reference sequence). V was cut by 7 bases and J by 0 bases, with 9 bases left in between. The CDR3 protein is CASTPEMNTEAFF. The CDR3 coding sequence is TGTGCCAGCACCCCAGAAATGAACACTGAAGCTTTCTTT. The entire variable domain, with the rest obtained from reference TRBV7-9 and TRBJ1-1, is as follows: DTGVSQNPRHKITKRGQNVTFRCDPISEHNRLYWYRQTLGQGPEFLTYFQNEAQLEKSRLLSDRFSAERPKGSFSTLEIQRTEQGDSAMYLCASTPEMNTEAFFGQGTRLTVV.

Many counts were recorded for this clonotype. CDR3 in DNA: TGTGCCAGCAGTTGGGACAGAGCGCGGGCGGGCACTGAAGCTTTCTTT. Amino acids: CASSWDRARAGTEAFF. The genes are TRBV12-3 or TRBV12-4 and TRBJ1-1; 7 bases align to TRBD1. V was clipped by 4 bases and J by 4 bases; unmatched bases: 12. The CDR3 is 16 amino acids.

The V gene is TRBV7-9, the J gene TRBJ1-1; D remains ambiguous. Germline-derived CDR1 and CDR2 are SEHNR and FQNEAQ (reference sequence). V lost 1 base to trimming and J lost 1 base, with 7 bases between them. The CDR3 has 14 amino acids. The CDR3 spells CASSLGVANTEAFF. The DNA of the CDR3 is TGTGCCAGCAGCTTAGGAGTGGCGAACACTGAAGCTTTCTTT.

This clonotype was seen many times. The chain is built from TRBV2 and TRBJ2-7, with 7 bases matching TRBD1. Trimming at V came to 3 bases and at J to 2 bases, leaving 7 bases not matched to a gene. Germline V gene sequence: CDR1 SNHLY, CDR2 FYNNEI. This CDR3 contains 15 residues. The CDR3 DNA reads TGTGCCAGCAGTGATCCCGGGACAGCGCCCTACGAGCAGTACTTC. Translation: CASSDPGTAPYEQYF.

V usage is TRBV29-1 and J usage is TRBJ1-1; D remains unclear. The CDR3 runs to 11 residues. Trimming pared 4 bases from V and 4 bases from J, leaving 7 bases between. The germline V gene encodes CDR1 SQVTM and CDR2 ANQGSEA. The CDR3 DNA reads as TGCAGCGTTGTAGTTTTCACTGAAGCTTTCTTT. It encodes CSVVVFTEAFF.

This clonotype was counted a few times. The J gene is TRBJ1-6, the V gene TRBV12-5; D is unclear. The germline V gene has CDR1 LGHNT and CDR2 FRNRAP. This CDR3 region has 12 residues. Trimming stripped 2 bases from V and 10 bases from J, with 6 bases between. In DNA, the CDR3 is TGTGCTAGTGGTTTGACAGACTCACCCCTCCACTTT. Amino acids: CASGLTDSPLHF.

The table lists this clonotype with many counts. CDR3 region: CASSQRRQPSGRYYEQYF. The CDR3 nucleotides are TGTGCCAGCAGCCAGAGACGTCAACCCTCGGGGCGATACTACGAGCAGTACTTC. The chain carries TRBV3-1 and TRBJ2-7; the D call may be TRBD1 or TRBD2 (5 bases each). Germline loops: CDR1 LGHDT, CDR2 YNNKEL (reference sequence). V lost 3 bases, J lost 3 bases, and 24 bases lay in between. CDR3 length: 18 amino acids.

With respect to this clonotype: A read error may be the cause here, since a much bigger clone is one base away. The chain uses TRBV5-5 and TRBJ1-4; 8 bases match TRBD1. J lost 5 bases, V lost 3 bases, and 9 bases had no gene match. The germline V gene has CDR1 SGHKS and CDR2 YYEKEE (reference sequence). The CDR3 totals 16 residues. The CDR3 DNA reads TGTGCCAGCAGCTCCGTCGCGGGACAGGCGAATGAAAAACTGTTTTTT. It yields the protein CASSSVAGQANEKLFF.

This clonotype has ten or more counts. This chain connects TRBV30 to TRBJ1-2; D not certain. CDR1 is GTSNPN, CDR2 SVGIG, per germline (reference sequence). Between the trimmed V and J ends, which lost 4 bases and 4 bases, there was a span of 10 bases. The CDR3 runs 12 residues. DNA of the CDR3: TGTGCCTGGACTCGGACGGCCTATGGCTACACCTTC. This encodes CAWTRTAYGYTF.

The gene calls are TRBV30 and TRBJ1-2; unclear D gene. Trimming removed 0 bases at V and 8 bases at J, with 10 bases between. This CDR3 has 12 amino acids. Germline CDR1 reads GTSNPN; CDR2 reads SVGIG (reference sequence). CDR3 loop: CAWSVRDTGYTF. DNA of the CDR3: TGTGCCTGGAGTGTACGCGACACGGGCTACACCTTC.

The table lists this clonotype with a few counts. V and J are TRBV6-5 and TRBJ2-1; D might be TRBD1 (6 bases). V lost 0 bases and J lost 5, with 20 bases in between. The germline V gene encodes CDR1 MNHEY and CDR2 SVGAGI. The CDR3 is 18 amino acids. The CDR3 protein is CASSYSMPQGLFDNEQFF. CDR3 nucleotide sequence: TGTGCCAGCAGTTACTCGATGCCTCAGGGGTTATTTGACAATGAGCAGTTCTTC.

CDR3 region: CASSQERWQPVAEAFF. The CDR3 DNA follows: TGTGCCAGCAGCCAAGAAAGGTGGCAGCCCGTTGCTGAAGCTTTCTTT. This chain joins TRBV14 and TRBJ1-1, with no clear D. V was pared by 0 bases and J by 6 bases, with 17 bases between. CDR1 and CDR2 from the germline V gene are SGHDN and FVKESK. The CDR3 consists of 16 residues. The whole variable domain, remainder taken from reference TRBV14 and TRBJ1-1, is EAGVTQFPSHSVIEKGQTVTLRCDPISGHDNLYWYRRVMGKEIKFLLHFVKESKQDESGMPNNRFLAERTGGTYSTLKVQPAELEDSGVYFCASSQERWQPVAEAFFGQGTRLTVV.

The chain joins TRBV5-6 to TRBJ2-1; D possibly uses TRBD1 or TRBD2 (7 bases each). The CDR3 is 16 residues long. Germline V CDR1 and CDR2: SGHDT, YYEEEE. The V end was cut by 2 bases, the J end by 4 bases, with 16 bases between. The CDR3 spells CASSFFAGGAYNEQFF. CDR3 DNA sequence: TGTGCCAGCAGCTTCTTTGCAGGGGGGGCTTACAATGAGCAGTTCTTC.

This clonotype was counted at least ten times. The chain recombines TRBV20-1 with TRBJ1-1; 7 bases match TRBD1. The V segment lost 4 bases and the J segment 5 bases; nucleotides outside the gene matches: 4. Germline-derived CDR1 and CDR2 are DFQATT and SNEGSKA (reference sequence). The CDR3 has 12 amino acids. The DNA of the CDR3 is TGCAGTGCTAAGAGGGGGCCGACTGAAGCTTTCTTT. This gives the protein CSAKRGPTEAFF.

This clonotype occurred once. An end of the junction does not agree with germline; a read error may underlie this. The chain carries TRBV9 and TRBJ1-2, with 8 bases aligning to TRBD1. The CDR3 covers 20 residues. CDR1 and CDR2 from the germline V gene are SGDLS and YYNGEE. CDR3: CASSPHHRLHFRGQLYGYTF. The CDR3 DNA sequence: TGTGCCAGCAGCCCCCACCACCGACTACACTTCAGGGGGCAACTCTATGGGTACACCTTC.

The sample holds a few counts of this clonotype. The chain employs TRBV18 and TRBJ1-4; D is unresolved. Trimming took off 2 bases at V and 8 bases at J, with 12 bases between the two ends. Germline CDR1 KGHSH, CDR2 LQKENI. This CDR3 has 14 residues. The CDR3 protein is CASSPMPRVEKLFF. CDR3 DNA sequence: TGTGCCAGCTCACCAATGCCCCGGGTGGAAAAACTGTTTTTT. Filled out from reference TRBV18 and TRBJ1-4, the complete variable domain reads NAGVMQNPRHLVRRRGQEARLRCSPMKGHSHVYWYRQLPEEGLKFMVYLQKENIIDESGMPKERFSAEFPKEGPSILRIQQVVRGDSAAYFCASSPMPRVEKLFFGSGTQLSVL.

This clonotype was seen ten or more times. The chain carries TRBV11-2 and TRBJ1-6, with no clear D. The CDR3 is 15 residues long. Germline V gene sequence: CDR1 SGHAT, CDR2 FQNNGV. Trimming cost V 6 bases and J 0 bases, with 9 bases left between them. Here the CDR3 reads CASSSRSSYNSPLHF. The CDR3 nucleotides read TGTGCCAGCAGTTCCAGGAGCTCCTATAATTCACCCCTCCACTTT.

The chain links TRBV6-1 to TRBJ2-2; unclear D gene. Germline CDR1 is MNHNS and CDR2 is SASEGT. The CDR3 loop spans 12 amino acids. V dropped 8 bases and J dropped 6 bases, with 10 bases sitting between them. DNA of the CDR3: TGTGCCAGCTTGGGGTATGCCGGGGAGCTGTTTTTT. This sequence encodes CASLGYAGELFF.

In its sample, this clonotype was seen a few times. The chain carries TRBV6-6 and TRBJ1-1; D gene unclear. Germline CDR1 and CDR2: MNHNY and SVGAGI (reference sequence). V dropped 2 bases and J dropped 1 base, with 14 bases sitting between them. The CDR3 is made up of 16 amino acids. CDR3 in DNA: TGTGCCAGCAGTTACGGAAACCCCTACGGGAACACTGAAGCTTTCTTT. Translating gives CASSYGNPYGNTEAFF.

This clonotype was counted at least ten times. CDR3 nucleotide sequence: TGCGCCAGCAGCTTGTTGACAGGGTACGAGCAGTACTTC. Translation: CASSLLTGYEQYF. The rearrangement links TRBV5-1 to TRBJ2-7; 7 bases are a match to TRBD1. The CDR3 totals 13 residues. From germline, CDR1 is SGHRS and CDR2 YFSETQ. J lost 4 bases, V lost 1 base, and 2 bases had no gene match.

The chain recombines TRBV28 with TRBJ1-5; 10 bases match TRBD1. Germline V gene sequence: CDR1 MDHEN, CDR2 SYDVKM. Trimming removed 6 bases from V and 5 bases from J; junction bases left unmatched: 4. The CDR3 covers 14 residues. CDR3 in DNA: TGTGCCAGCAGGGGACAGGGGCCCTATCAGCCCCAGCATTTT. Residues: CASRGQGPYQPQHF.

The chain couples TRBV6-1 to TRBJ2-4, with 10 positions matching TRBD1. CDR1 and CDR2 from the germline V gene are MNHNS and SASEGT. The length of the CDR3 is 21 residues. V shed 11 bases, J shed 0 bases, and the junction held 25 bases outside the gene matches. In nucleotides, the CDR3 is TGTGCCGTACGCTGGGGGACAGGGGAGGTCCTCCGTAAACTAGCCAAAAACATTCAGTACTTC. Translating gives CAVRWGTGEVLRKLAKNIQYF.

This clonotype occurred a few times. This chain uses TRBV9 with TRBJ2-3, with D uncertain. This CDR3 spans 12 amino acids. V lost 3 bases and J 8 bases, leaving 10 bases between the germline ends. Germline CDR1 reads SGDLS; CDR2 reads YYNGEE. The CDR3 is CASSGNTGTQYF. The CDR3 DNA sequence: TGTGCCAGCAGCGGGAATACGGGTACGCAGTATTTT.

This clonotype occurred many times. V is TRBV20-1 and J is TRBJ1-2, with a possible D match to TRBD1 (5 bases). Germline CDR1 reads DFQATT; CDR2 reads SNEGSKA (reference sequence). V shed 6 bases and J shed 4 bases, with 18 bases lying between them. The CDR3 spans 14 residues. CDR3 sequence (DNA): TGCAGTGCCAGCGTGCGGCGACAGACCTATGGCTACACCTTC. Its protein is CSASVRRQTYGYTF.

This clonotype has at least ten counts. This chain connects TRBV19 to TRBJ2-4; D ambiguous. Germline V gene data show CDR1 as LNHDA and CDR2 as SQIVND (reference sequence). The CDR3 consists of 14 residues. The ends were cut back, 5 bases at V and 4 bases at J, with 12 bases in the middle. CDR3 amino acids: CASSLSPRKNIQYF. In DNA form, the CDR3 reads TGTGCCAGTAGTCTATCCCCGCGGAAAAACATTCAGTACTTC.

A word on this clonotype: The junction differs from germline at one of its ends, possibly a read error. The V call is TRBV3-1, the J call TRBJ1-4; a weak D match, TRBD1 (5 bases). The CDR3 runs 16 residues. CDR1 and CDR2 (germline): LGHDT, YNNKEL (reference sequence). The CDR3 here is CASSHIAGQVGEKLVF. The CDR3 DNA reads TGTGCCAGCAGCCACATCGCGGGGCAGGTGGGGGAAAAACTGGTTTTT.